The clone carrying this T cell receptor beta chain was counted at least ten times. Its target is not known. Bulk TCR libraries used previously described methods and listed TCR primers. MiXCR, run by TCRdb on the PCR reads, gives a single entry per CDR3 protein. The table includes 88,000 or so distinct CDR3 sequences, roughly a fifth detected once. Sorted naive CD8 T cells were those defined as CD8+CD4-CCR7+CD45RA+. This sample is drawn from a study of molecular identifiers for immune sequencing clone quantification. Overall study findings and caveats: Detecting spiked Jurkat TCR RNA from one cell among roughly 1 million naive cells was reportedly possible.

CDR3 length: 17 residues. Per germline, CDR1 SEHNR and CDR2 FQNEAQ (reference sequence). Losses at the gene ends were 5 bases for V and 4 bases for J; bases not matched to a gene: 10. This receptor was identified in a human donor in good health. Some libraries in this study had Jurkat cell RNA spiked in. The specimen sequenced was naive CD8+ T cells from blood, with Jurkat cell RNA spiked in. Described subset: FACS-sorted CD8+CD4-CCR7+CD45RA+ naive T cells. The chain joins TRBV7-9 to TRBJ1-6; 8 nucleotides match TRBD1. CDR3 nucleotide sequence: TGTGCCAGCAGCCTTTCCGCAGGGGGCTGGTATAATTCACCCCTCCACTTT. Translating gives CASSLSAGGWYNSPLHF.